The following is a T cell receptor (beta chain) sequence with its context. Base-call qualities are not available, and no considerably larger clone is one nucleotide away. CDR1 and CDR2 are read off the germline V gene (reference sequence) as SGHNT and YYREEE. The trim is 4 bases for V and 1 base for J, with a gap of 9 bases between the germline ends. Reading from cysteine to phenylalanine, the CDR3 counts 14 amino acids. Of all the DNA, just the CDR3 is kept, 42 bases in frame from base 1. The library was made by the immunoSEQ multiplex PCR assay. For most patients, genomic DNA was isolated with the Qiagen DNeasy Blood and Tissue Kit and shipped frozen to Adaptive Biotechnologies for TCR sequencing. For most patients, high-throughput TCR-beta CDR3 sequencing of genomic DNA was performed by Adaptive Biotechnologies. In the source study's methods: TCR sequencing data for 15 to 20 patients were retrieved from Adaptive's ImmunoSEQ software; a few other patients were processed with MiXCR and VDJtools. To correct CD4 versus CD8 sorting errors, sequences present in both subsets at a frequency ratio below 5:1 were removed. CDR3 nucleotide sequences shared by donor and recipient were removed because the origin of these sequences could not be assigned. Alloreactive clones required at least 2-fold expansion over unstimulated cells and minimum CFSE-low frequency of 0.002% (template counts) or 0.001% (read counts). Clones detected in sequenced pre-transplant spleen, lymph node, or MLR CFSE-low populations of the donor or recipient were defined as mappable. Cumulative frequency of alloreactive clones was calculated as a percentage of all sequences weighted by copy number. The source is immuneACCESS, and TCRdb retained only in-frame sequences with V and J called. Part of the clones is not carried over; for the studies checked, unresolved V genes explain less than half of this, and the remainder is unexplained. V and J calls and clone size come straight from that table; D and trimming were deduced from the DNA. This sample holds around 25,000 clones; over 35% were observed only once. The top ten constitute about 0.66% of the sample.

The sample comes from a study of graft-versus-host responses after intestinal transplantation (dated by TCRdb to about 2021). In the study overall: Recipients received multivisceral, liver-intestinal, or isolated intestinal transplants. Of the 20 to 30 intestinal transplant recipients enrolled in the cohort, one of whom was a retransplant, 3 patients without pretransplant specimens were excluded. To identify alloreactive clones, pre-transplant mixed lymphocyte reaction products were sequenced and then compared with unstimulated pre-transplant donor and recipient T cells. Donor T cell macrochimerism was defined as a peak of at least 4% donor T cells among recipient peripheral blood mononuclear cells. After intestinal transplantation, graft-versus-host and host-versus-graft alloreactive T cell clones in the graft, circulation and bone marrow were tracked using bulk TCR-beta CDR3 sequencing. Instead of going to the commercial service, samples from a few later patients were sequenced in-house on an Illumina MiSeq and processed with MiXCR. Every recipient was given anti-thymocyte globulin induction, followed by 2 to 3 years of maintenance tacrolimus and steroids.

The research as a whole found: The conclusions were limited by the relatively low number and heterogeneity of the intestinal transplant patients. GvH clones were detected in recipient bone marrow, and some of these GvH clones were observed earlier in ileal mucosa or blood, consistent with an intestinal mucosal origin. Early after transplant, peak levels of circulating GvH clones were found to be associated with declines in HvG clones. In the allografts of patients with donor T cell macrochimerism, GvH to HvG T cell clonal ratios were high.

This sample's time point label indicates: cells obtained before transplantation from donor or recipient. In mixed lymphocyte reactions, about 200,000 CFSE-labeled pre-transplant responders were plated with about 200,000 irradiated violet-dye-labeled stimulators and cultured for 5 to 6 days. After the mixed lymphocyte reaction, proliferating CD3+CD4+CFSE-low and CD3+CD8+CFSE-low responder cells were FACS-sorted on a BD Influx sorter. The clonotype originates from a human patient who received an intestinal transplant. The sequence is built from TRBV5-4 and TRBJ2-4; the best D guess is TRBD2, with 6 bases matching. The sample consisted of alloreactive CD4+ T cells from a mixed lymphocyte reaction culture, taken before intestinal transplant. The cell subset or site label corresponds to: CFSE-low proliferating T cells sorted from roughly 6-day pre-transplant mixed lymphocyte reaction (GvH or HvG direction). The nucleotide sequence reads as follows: TGTGCCAGCAGCCAAGGAGGGGCCAAAAACATTCAGTACTTC. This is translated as CASSQGGAKNIQYF.